These 32 T cell receptor beta chains were all obtained from the same sample, sequenced in a study of OX40 agonist ivuxolimab in advanced cancers. Some clones are missing from TCRdb's copy, which holds only in-frame ones; the method was immunoSEQ multiplex PCR. Among some 50,000 clones listed, roughly 91% were seen once. The input for sequencing was CD4+ or CD8+ T cells sorted from blood, taken in a trial of the OX40 agonist ivuxolimab. These receptor sequences come from an adult with an advanced solid tumor such as melanoma, head and neck, liver or kidney cancer.

The rearrangement uses TRBV5-1 and TRBJ2-7, with 8 bases aligning to TRBD2. The CDR3 is 13 residues long. CDR1 and CDR2 from the germline V gene are SGHRS and YFSETQ. V shed 3 bases, J shed 6 bases, and the junction held 5 bases outside the gene matches. CDR3 coding DNA: TGCGCCAGCAGCTGGGATAGCGGGGTCGAGCAGTACTTC. The encoded protein is CASSWDSGVEQYF.

The chain is built from TRBV28 and TRBJ2-7, with 8 bases matching TRBD1. The CDR3 contains 15 residues. Germline lookup yields CDR1 MDHEN and CDR2 SYDVKM. V lost 2 bases, J lost 5 bases, and 8 bases stayed unmatched. The CDR3 spells CASSLAEGQANEQYF. The CDR3 DNA sequence: TGTGCCAGCAGTTTAGCCGAGGGACAGGCAAACGAGCAGTACTTC.

The rearrangement uses TRBV28 and TRBJ2-7, with D unclear. Germline CDR1 reads MDHEN; CDR2 reads SYDVKM. Trimming removed 3 bases from V and 6 bases from J, with 15 bases in between. The CDR3 totals 14 residues. In DNA form, the CDR3 reads TGTGCCAGCAGTTTTACAAACAGCGCCGGCGAGCAGTACTTC. Translated: CASSFTNSAGEQYF.

V gene TRBV5-4 combines with J gene TRBJ2-1, with D possibly called TRBD1 or TRBD2 (6 bases each). V was pared by 4 bases and J by 8 bases, with 16 bases between. CDR3 length equals 14 residues. The V gene's germline CDR1 is SGHNT and CDR2 YYREEE (reference sequence). The CDR3 protein is CASSPAGNRDEQFF. As DNA, the CDR3 is TGTGCCAGCAGCCCCGCGGGAAACAGGGATGAGCAGTTCTTC.

The chain joins TRBV28 to TRBJ1-1; D not certain. Germline values: CDR1 MDHEN, CDR2 SYDVKM. CDR3 length equals 12 residues. Trimming took off 1 base at V and 5 bases at J, with 5 bases between the two ends. The chain's CDR3 is CASSLLGTEAFF. The CDR3 bases are TGTGCCAGCAGTTTATTGGGGACTGAAGCTTTCTTT.

This chain connects TRBV7-9 to TRBJ1-2, with D uncertain. Trimming left V 5 bases short and J 1 base short, with 8 bases between. Looked up from germline, CDR1 is SEHNR and CDR2 is FQNEAQ (reference sequence). The CDR3 contains 13 residues. CDR3 region: CASSGNSNYGYTF. CDR3 bases: TGTGCCAGCAGCGGTAACAGTAACTATGGCTACACCTTC.

J is TRBJ2-5 and V is TRBV27; the match to TRBD1 covers 12 bases. There are 15 residues in the CDR3. V shed 2 bases, J shed 9 bases, and the junction held 7 bases outside the gene matches. CDR1 and CDR2 (germline): MNHEY, SMNVEV (reference sequence). The CDR3 sequence: CASSLIGTGGQSQYF. The CDR3, as DNA: TGTGCCAGCAGTTTAATCGGGACAGGGGGCCAATCCCAGTACTTC.

This chain joins TRBV11-2 and TRBJ2-1, with 9 bases that match TRBD1. CDR3 length equals 15 residues. CDR1 and CDR2 (germline): SGHAT, FQNNGV. Unmatched junction bases numbered 6, after V lost 1 base and J lost 8 bases. The DNA of the CDR3 is TGTGCCAGCAGCTTAGGAGGCGGGACAGGGTATGAGCAGTTCTTC. It codes for CASSLGGGTGYEQFF.

The chain uses TRBV9 and TRBJ2-3; no clear D gene. Germline V lookup: CDR1 SGDLS, CDR2 YYNGEE. The V and J ends lost 0 bases and 0 bases respectively, with 11 bases between them. The CDR3 covers 16 residues. The DNA for the CDR3 is TGTGCCAGCAGCGTAGCAAACGAACTGAGCACAGATACGCAGTATTTT. Its protein is CASSVANELSTDTQYF.

The rearrangement joins TRBV27 to TRBJ2-7; the D call may be TRBD1 or TRBD2 (6 bases each). The V gene lost 4 bases and the J gene lost 0 bases, with 19 bases spanning the gap. Per germline, CDR1 MNHEY and CDR2 SMNVEV (reference sequence). The CDR3 contains 17 residues. DNA for the CDR3: TGTGCCAGCAGTTCCCCGGGGGCAGGACAGAGCTCCTACGAGCAGTACTTC. Translation: CASSSPGAGQSSYEQYF.

On this clone: At one end the junction does not follow the germline gene, possibly because of a read error. The V gene is TRBV9, the J gene TRBJ1-2, with D hard to call. The CDR3 covers 11 residues. Germline CDR1 SGDLS, CDR2 YYNGEE. The CDR3 nucleotides are TGTGCCAGCAGCGTAGCCCTCGGATTGAACTTC. Translated: CASSVALGLNF.

The count of this clone is one. The V and J genes are TRBV19 and TRBJ2-7; D remains ambiguous. CDR1 LNHDA and CDR2 SQIVND come from the germline V gene (reference sequence). The CDR3 is made up of 12 amino acids. V lost 4 bases and J lost 2, with 6 bases in between. The CDR3 bases are TGTGCCAGTAGTAAGGACCCCTACGAGCAGTACTTC. It translates to CASSKDPYEQYF. The whole variable domain, remainder taken from reference TRBV19 and TRBJ2-7, is DGGITQSPKYLFRKEGQNVTLSCEQNLNHDAMYWYRQDPGQGLRLIYYSQIVNDFQKGDIAEGYSVSREKKESFPLTVTSAQKNPTAFYLCASSKDPYEQYFGPGTRLTVT.

The chain carries TRBV19 and TRBJ1-5, with TRBD1 matching 8 bases. V gave up 5 bases and J gave up 7 bases; unmatched junction bases: 10. The CDR3 extends over 15 amino acids. The germline CDR1 and CDR2 sequences are LNHDA and SQIVND (reference sequence). The CDR3 spells CASSSRGQGRQPQHF. CDR3 in DNA: TGTGCCAGTAGTTCCCGAGGACAGGGTAGGCAGCCCCAGCATTTT.

The rearrangement links TRBV5-8 to TRBJ1-2; D is uncertain. Germline CDR1 and CDR2: SGHTS and YDEGEE. Trimming shortened V by 6 bases and J by 2 bases, and 11 bases separated the two germline ends. The length of the CDR3 is 13 residues. The CDR3 spells CASTPSRNYGYTF. The CDR3 bases are TGTGCCAGCACCCCGAGTAGAAACTATGGCTACACCTTC.

The chain employs TRBV5-4 and TRBJ2-1; 7 nucleotides match TRBD1. With V trimmed by 4 bases and J by 0 bases, 7 bases remained unmatched. Looked up from germline, CDR1 is SGHNT and CDR2 is YYREEE (reference sequence). The length of the CDR3 is 16 residues. Here the CDR3 reads CASSATTGLSYNEQFF. In nucleotides, the CDR3 is TGTGCCAGCAGCGCGACGACAGGGCTCTCCTACAATGAGCAGTTCTTC. Complete variable domain (other parts from reference TRBV5-4 and TRBJ2-1): ETGVTQSPTHLIKTRGQQVTLRCSSQSGHNTVSWYQQALGQGPQFIFQYYREEENGRGNFPPRFSGLQFPNYSSELNVNALELDDSALYLCASSATTGLSYNEQFFGPGTRLTVL.

This clone is a singleton in its sample. The chain couples TRBV27 to TRBJ2-7; 9 positions agree with TRBD2. Germline V gene sequence: CDR1 MNHEY, CDR2 SMNVEV (reference sequence). The CDR3 consists of 15 residues. Losses at the gene ends were 5 bases for V and 0 bases for J; bases not matched to a gene: 5. DNA for the CDR3: TGTGCCAGCAGTCCACAAGCGGGGGGCTCCTACGAGCAGTACTTC. It encodes CASSPQAGGSYEQYF.

The chain links TRBV27 to TRBJ2-4, with D tentatively TRBD1 (5 bases). The ends were cut back, 5 bases at V and 0 bases at J, with 14 bases in the middle. The germline V gene encodes CDR1 MNHEY and CDR2 SMNVEV (reference sequence). This CDR3 comprises 16 residues. The CDR3 loop reads CASSPDSSIAKNIQYF. DNA of the CDR3: TGTGCCAGCAGTCCCGACAGTTCTATAGCCAAAAACATTCAGTACTTC.

The chain carries TRBV25-1 and TRBJ1-6; D gene uncertain. Germline V gene lookup returns CDR1 MGHDK and CDR2 SYGVNS. The CDR3 consists of 14 residues. V was shortened by 4 bases and J by 9 bases, with 13 bases between the two germline ends. DNA for the CDR3: TGTGCCAGCAGTGGGGCCAATTCAGGTTCACCCCTCCACTTT. This sequence encodes CASSGANSGSPLHF.

The chain links TRBV7-8 to TRBJ1-6; no firm D call. V was trimmed by 1 base and J by 0 bases, leaving 10 bases between them. This CDR3 has 17 residues. Germline V CDR1 and CDR2: SGHVS, FQNEAQ. CDR3 amino acids: CASSLGVENSYNSPLHF. Written as DNA, the CDR3 is TGTGCCAGCAGCTTAGGGGTAGAGAACTCCTATAATTCACCCCTCCACTTT. Drawing the rest from reference TRBV7-8 and TRBJ1-6, the complete variable domain is GAGVSQSPRYKVAKRGQDVALRCDPISGHVSLFWYQQALGQGPEFLTYFQNEAQLDKSGLPSDRFFAERPEGSVSTLKIQRTQQEDSAVYLCASSLGVENSYNSPLHFGNGTRLTVT.

The genes are TRBV27 and TRBJ2-5; D may be TRBD2 (6 bases). The V and J ends lost 5 bases and 0 bases respectively, with 13 bases between them. Germline V gene lookup returns CDR1 MNHEY and CDR2 SMNVEV (reference sequence). This CDR3 is built from 15 residues. CDR3 DNA: TGTGCCAGCAGTCCCGGGACTGCCAACCAAGAGACCCAGTACTTC. Amino acid sequence: CASSPGTANQETQYF.

The V and J genes are TRBV10-1 and TRBJ1-2, with unresolved D. V was cut by 3 bases and J by 4 bases, with 9 bases left in between. Germline lookup yields CDR1 WNHNN and CDR2 SYGVQD (reference sequence). This CDR3 comprises 13 residues. Written as DNA, the CDR3 is TGCGCCAGCAGTGAATCCGGTTCCTATGGCTACACCTTC. Amino acids: CASSESGSYGYTF.

The genes are TRBV9 and TRBJ2-7; no reliable D call. V was pared by 0 bases and J by 5 bases, with 9 bases between. Germline CDR1 reads SGDLS; CDR2 reads YYNGEE. CDR3 size: 13 residues. The CDR3 spells CASSVGRSDEQYF. CDR3 bases: TGTGCCAGCAGCGTAGGAAGGAGCGACGAGCAGTACTTC.

V gene TRBV7-9 combines with J gene TRBJ1-4, with D possibly being TRBD1 (6 bases). Between the trimmed V and J ends, which lost 0 bases and 6 bases, there was a span of 11 bases. Germline V gives CDR1 SEHNR, CDR2 FQNEAQ (reference sequence). The CDR3 has 15 residues. CDR3 coding DNA: TGTGCCAGCAGCTTAGCCCAAGGGGGGCATGAAAAACTGTTTTTT. Amino acids: CASSLAQGGHEKLFF.

The chain recombines TRBV2 with TRBJ2-7; 8 bases map to TRBD1. V lost 4 bases, J lost 3 bases, and 20 bases stayed unmatched. Germline V gene sequence: CDR1 SNHLY, CDR2 FYNNEI. CDR3 length: 19 residues. The CDR3 bases are TGTGCCAGCAGTGCCCCAATCTCGGACAGGGCCCTTTTGGTCTACGAGCAGTACTTC. Translation gives CASSAPISDRALLVYEQYF.

The rearrangement links TRBV19 to TRBJ2-2, with 9 bases fitting TRBD1. Unmatched junction bases numbered 11, after V lost 5 bases and J lost 4 bases. CDR1 and CDR2 from the germline V gene are LNHDA and SQIVND (reference sequence). CDR3 length: 17 amino acids. CDR3 residues: CASSPPRTGALTGELFF. In DNA form, the CDR3 reads TGTGCCAGTAGTCCACCCAGGACAGGGGCCCTCACCGGGGAGCTGTTTTTT.

The chain employs TRBV30 and TRBJ1-1, with D possibly TRBD1 on 6 matching bases. There are 13 residues in the CDR3. Between the trimmed V and J ends, which lost 3 bases and 4 bases, there was a span of 12 bases. The germline gives CDR1 GTSNPN, CDR2 SVGIG (reference sequence). The CDR3 DNA reads TGTGCCTGGAGGCATCAGGGGAGCACTGAAGCTTTCTTT. Protein product: CAWRHQGSTEAFF.

This clone showed up just once. V is TRBV6-5 and J is TRBJ1-4, with no clear D. This CDR3 comprises 11 residues. Germline values: CDR1 MNHEY, CDR2 SVGAGI. V was trimmed by 6 bases and J by 7 bases, leaving 6 bases between them. The CDR3 protein is CASRSSEKLFF. The CDR3 DNA follows: TGTGCCAGCAGGTCTAGTGAAAAACTGTTTTTT.

This chain joins TRBV28 and TRBJ1-1, with D possibly being TRBD1 (6 bases). In germline, CDR1 is MDHEN, CDR2 SYDVKM. There are 14 residues in the CDR3. V lost 4 bases, J lost 0 bases, and 9 bases lay in between. The CDR3 protein is CASSWTEVNTEAFF. CDR3 in DNA: TGTGCCAGCAGTTGGACAGAAGTGAACACTGAAGCTTTCTTT. Supplemented by reference TRBV28 and TRBJ1-1, the full variable domain reads DVKVTQSSRYLVKRTGEKVFLECVQDMDHENMFWYRQDPGLGLRLIYFSYDVKMKEKGDIPEGYSVSREKKERFSLILESASTNQTSMYLCASSWTEVNTEAFFGQGTRLTVV.

The rearrangement joins TRBV2 to TRBJ1-1; tentative D call: TRBD1 (5 bases). The CDR3 length is 16 residues. Germline V gene lookup returns CDR1 SNHLY and CDR2 FYNNEI. The germline V and J ends were trimmed by 6 bases and 2 bases, with 19 bases remaining between them. This CDR3 is CASRIQEGSLNTEAFF. As DNA, the CDR3 is TGTGCCAGCAGGATACAGGAAGGATCACTAAACACTGAAGCTTTCTTT. Filled out from reference TRBV2 and TRBJ1-1, the complete variable domain reads EPEVTQTPSHQVTQMGQEVILRCVPISNHLYFYWYRQILGQKVEFLVSFYNNEISEKSEIFDDQFSVERPDGSNFTLKIRSTKLEDSAMYFCASRIQEGSLNTEAFFGQGTRLTVV.

The chain has TRBV7-9 and TRBJ2-5; weak D call: TRBD1 (5 bases). The CDR3 has 15 residues. Trimming cost V 3 bases and J 5 bases, with 16 bases left between them. Per the germline V gene, CDR1 is SEHNR and CDR2 is FQNEAQ (reference sequence). CDR3 amino acids: CASSFSQGGKETQYF. CDR3 nucleotides: TGTGCCAGCAGCTTTTCTCAGGGTGGGAAGGAGACCCAGTACTTC.

This rearrangement joins TRBV30 to TRBJ2-7, with 9 bases identical to TRBD1. The CDR3 loop spans 14 amino acids. V shed 5 bases and J 2 bases; nucleotides not matched to a gene: 7. The germline CDR1 and CDR2 sequences are GTSNPN and SVGIG (reference sequence). The CDR3: CAWELGTGTYEQYF. The CDR3 region has the DNA TGTGCCTGGGAGCTCGGGACAGGGACCTACGAGCAGTACTTC.

The rearrangement joins TRBV28 to TRBJ1-4, with a weak D call TRBD1 (6 bases). The CDR3 totals 14 residues. With 3 bases removed from V and 8 bases from J, the gap between germline ends came to 13 bases. Germline V CDR1 and CDR2: MDHEN, SYDVKM. CDR3 in amino acids: CASSFGGGEEKLFF. The CDR3 coding sequence is TGTGCCAGCAGTTTTGGAGGGGGGGAGGAAAAACTGTTTTTT. The full variable domain, rest sourced from reference TRBV28 and TRBJ1-4, is DVKVTQSSRYLVKRTGEKVFLECVQDMDHENMFWYRQDPGLGLRLIYFSYDVKMKEKGDIPEGYSVSREKKERFSLILESASTNQTSMYLCASSFGGGEEKLFFGSGTQLSVL.